These 5 T cell receptor beta chains share one sample of origin, sequenced in a study of blood T cells in healthy people across ages. Next came a second PCR, run for about 6 to 11 cycles, which used a sample-barcoded 5' primer along with a J-beta primer mix. TCRdb processed the 5' RACE reads anew with MiXCR; each CDR3 protein has one entry. The table lists approximately 800,000 distinct CDR3 sequences, 25% of them singletons. The data also belong to a second study, concerning T cells of mothers and their children.

Material for sequencing was blood. These receptors all come from a boy aged 10-17 years in good health.

The J gene is TRBJ2-7, the V gene TRBV29-1; no clear D gene. V dropped 4 bases and J dropped 0 bases, with 13 bases sitting between them. CDR3 size: 14 residues. CDR1 is SQVTM and CDR2 is ANQGSEA in the germline V gene. The CDR3 reads CSVVGGFGSYEQYF. The CDR3 region has the DNA TGCAGCGTTGTTGGCGGCTTTGGCTCCTACGAGCAGTACTTC.

The sample holds one count of this clonotype. The chain is built from TRBV4-3 and TRBJ2-1; 10 bases are shared with TRBD2. Germline CDR1 is LGHNA and CDR2 is YSLEER. There are 18 residues in the CDR3. V shed 3 bases, J shed 7 bases, and the junction held 15 bases outside the gene matches. The CDR3 DNA sequence: TGCGCCAGCAGCCAGCTCCCGGGACTAGCGTCCACGGGGAATGAGCAGTTCTTC. Translating gives CASSQLPGLASTGNEQFF.

In this sample, this clonotype turned up a few times. The rearrangement joins TRBV18 to TRBJ1-2; D not resolved. The V and J ends lost 3 bases and 3 bases respectively, with 8 bases between them. In germline, CDR1 is KGHSH, CDR2 LQKENI. The CDR3 extends over 13 amino acids. The CDR3 spells CASSPGLYYGYTF. The CDR3 bases are TGTGCCAGCTCACCGGGTCTGTACTATGGCTACACCTTC. Using reference TRBV18 and TRBJ1-2 for the parts outside the CDR3, the full variable domain is NAGVMQNPRHLVRRRGQEARLRCSPMKGHSHVYWYRQLPEEGLKFMVYLQKENIIDESGMPKERFSAEFPKEGPSILRIQQVVRGDSAAYFCASSPGLYYGYTFGSGTRLTVV.

The chain has TRBV7-3 and TRBJ2-5; maybe TRBD2 (6 bases). V was shortened by 6 bases and J by 10 bases, with 24 bases between the two germline ends. CDR1 SGHTA and CDR2 FQGTGA come from the germline V gene. CDR3 length: 15 residues. In nucleotides, the CDR3 is TGTGCCAGCAGTAAATACTCGGGGGACTCCTACGACCAGTACTTC. Protein: CASSKYSGDSYDQYF.

This clonotype has a handful of counts. The chain carries TRBV28 and TRBJ2-7, with D perhaps TRBD2 (7 bases). The CDR3 sequence is 15 residues long. Trimming cost V 8 bases and J 2 bases, with 19 bases left between them. The V gene's germline CDR1 is MDHEN and CDR2 SYDVKM. The CDR3 loop reads CASVGRRGPTYEQYF. In DNA, the CDR3 is TGTGCCAGCGTAGGGAGGCGGGGGCCCACCTACGAGCAGTACTTC. The variable domain in full, completed from reference TRBV28 and TRBJ2-7, reads DVKVTQSSRYLVKRTGEKVFLECVQDMDHENMFWYRQDPGLGLRLIYFSYDVKMKEKGDIPEGYSVSREKKERFSLILESASTNQTSMYLCASVGRRGPTYEQYFGPGTRLTVT.